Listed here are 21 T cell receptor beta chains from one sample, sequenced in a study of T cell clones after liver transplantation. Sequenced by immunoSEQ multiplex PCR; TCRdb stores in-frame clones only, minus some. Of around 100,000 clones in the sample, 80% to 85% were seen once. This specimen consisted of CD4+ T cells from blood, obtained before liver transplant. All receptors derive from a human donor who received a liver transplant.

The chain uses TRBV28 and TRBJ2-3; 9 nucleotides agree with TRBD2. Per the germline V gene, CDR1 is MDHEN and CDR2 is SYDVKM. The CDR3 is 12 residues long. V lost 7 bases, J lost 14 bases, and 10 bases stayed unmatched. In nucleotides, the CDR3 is TGTGCCAGCAAACCCCTAGCGGGACGCGGGTATTTT. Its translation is CASKPLAGRGYF. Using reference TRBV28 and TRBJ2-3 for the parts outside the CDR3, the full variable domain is DVKVTQSSRYLVKRTGEKVFLECVQDMDHENMFWYRQDPGLGLRLIYFSYDVKMKEKGDIPEGYSVSREKKERFSLILESASTNQTSMYLCASKPLAGRGYFGPGTRLTVL.

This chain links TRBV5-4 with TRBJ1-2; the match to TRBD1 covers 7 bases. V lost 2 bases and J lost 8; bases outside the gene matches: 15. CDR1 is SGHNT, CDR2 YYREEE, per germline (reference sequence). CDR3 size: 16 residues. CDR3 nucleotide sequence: TGTGCCAGCAGCTTCGAACGACAGGGTATCTTGGACGGCTACACCTTC. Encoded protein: CASSFERQGILDGYTF. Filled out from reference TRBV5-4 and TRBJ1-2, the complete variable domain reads ETGVTQSPTHLIKTRGQQVTLRCSSQSGHNTVSWYQQALGQGPQFIFQYYREEENGRGNFPPRFSGLQFPNYSSELNVNALELDDSALYLCASSFERQGILDGYTFGSGTRLTVV.

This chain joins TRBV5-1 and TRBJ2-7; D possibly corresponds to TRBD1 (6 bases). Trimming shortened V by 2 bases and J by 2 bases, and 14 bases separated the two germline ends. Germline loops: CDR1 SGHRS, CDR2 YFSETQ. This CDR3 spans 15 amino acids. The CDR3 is CASSFTGSATYEQYF. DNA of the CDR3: TGCGCCAGCAGCTTCACAGGGAGCGCAACCTACGAGCAGTACTTC.

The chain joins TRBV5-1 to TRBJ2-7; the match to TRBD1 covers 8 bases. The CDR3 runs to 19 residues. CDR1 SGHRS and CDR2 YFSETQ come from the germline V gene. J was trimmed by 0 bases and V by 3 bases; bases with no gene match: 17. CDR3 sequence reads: CASSSHRDRIYQSSYEQYF. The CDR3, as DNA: TGCGCCAGCAGCTCCCACCGGGACAGGATCTACCAGAGCTCCTACGAGCAGTACTTC.

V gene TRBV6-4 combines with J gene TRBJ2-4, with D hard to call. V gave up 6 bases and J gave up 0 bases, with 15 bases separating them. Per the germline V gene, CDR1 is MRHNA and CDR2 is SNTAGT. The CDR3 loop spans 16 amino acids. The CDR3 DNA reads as TGTGCCAGCAGCGGAGAGACTGGGGTAGCCAAAAACATTCAGTACTTC. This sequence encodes CASSGETGVAKNIQYF.

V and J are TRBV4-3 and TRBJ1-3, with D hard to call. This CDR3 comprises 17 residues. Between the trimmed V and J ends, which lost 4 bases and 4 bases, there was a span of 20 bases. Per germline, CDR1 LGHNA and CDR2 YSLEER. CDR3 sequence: CASSLSPTTAVGNTIYF. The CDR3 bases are TGCGCCAGCAGCCTTTCCCCAACTACTGCAGTAGGAAACACCATATATTTT.

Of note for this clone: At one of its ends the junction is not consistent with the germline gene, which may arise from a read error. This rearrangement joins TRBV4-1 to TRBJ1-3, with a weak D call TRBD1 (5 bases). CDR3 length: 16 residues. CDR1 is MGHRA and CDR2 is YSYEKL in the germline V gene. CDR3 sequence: CASSKEGTASGNTIYF. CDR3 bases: TGCGCCAGCAGCAAAGAAGGGACGGCCTCTGGAAACACCATATATTTT.

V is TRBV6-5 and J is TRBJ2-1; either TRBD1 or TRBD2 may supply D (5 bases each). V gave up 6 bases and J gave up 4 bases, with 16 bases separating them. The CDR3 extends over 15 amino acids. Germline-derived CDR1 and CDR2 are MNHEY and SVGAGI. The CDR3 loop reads CASSRVPGPYNEQFF. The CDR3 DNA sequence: TGTGCCAGCAGCCGCGTCCCGGGACCTTACAATGAGCAGTTCTTC.

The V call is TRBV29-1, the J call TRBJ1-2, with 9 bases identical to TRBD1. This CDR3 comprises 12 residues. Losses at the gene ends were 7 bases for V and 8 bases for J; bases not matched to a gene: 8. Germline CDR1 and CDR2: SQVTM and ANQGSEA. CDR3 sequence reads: CSEWTGEGGYTF. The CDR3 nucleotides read TGCAGCGAATGGACAGGGGAGGGAGGCTACACCTTC.

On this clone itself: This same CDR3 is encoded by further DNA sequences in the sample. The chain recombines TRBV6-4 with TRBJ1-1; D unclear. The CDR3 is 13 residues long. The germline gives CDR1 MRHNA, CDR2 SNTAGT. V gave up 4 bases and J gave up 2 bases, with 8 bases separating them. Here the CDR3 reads CASSVGPNTEAFF. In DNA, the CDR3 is TGTGCCAGCAGTGTTGGCCCTAACACTGAAGCTTTCTTT.

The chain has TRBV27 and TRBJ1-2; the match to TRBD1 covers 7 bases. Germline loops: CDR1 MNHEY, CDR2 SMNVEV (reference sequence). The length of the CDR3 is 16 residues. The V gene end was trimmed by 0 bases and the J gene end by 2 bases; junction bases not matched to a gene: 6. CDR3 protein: CASSLSGQPPNYGYTF. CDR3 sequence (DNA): TGTGCCAGCAGTTTATCGGGACAGCCACCGAACTATGGCTACACCTTC.

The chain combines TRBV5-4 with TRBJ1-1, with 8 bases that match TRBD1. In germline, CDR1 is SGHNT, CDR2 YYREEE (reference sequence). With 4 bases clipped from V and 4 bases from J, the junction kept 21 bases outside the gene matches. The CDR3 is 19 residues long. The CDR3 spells CASSVSGQGISPRGTEAFF. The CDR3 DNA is TGTGCCAGCAGCGTTTCCGGACAGGGAATCTCCCCGCGGGGCACTGAAGCTTTCTTT.

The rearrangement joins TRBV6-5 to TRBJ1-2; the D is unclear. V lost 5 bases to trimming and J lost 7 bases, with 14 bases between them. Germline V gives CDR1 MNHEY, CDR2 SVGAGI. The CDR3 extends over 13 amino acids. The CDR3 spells CASSAGPRGGYTF. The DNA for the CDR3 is TGTGCCAGCAGTGCGGGCCCACGTGGTGGCTACACCTTC.

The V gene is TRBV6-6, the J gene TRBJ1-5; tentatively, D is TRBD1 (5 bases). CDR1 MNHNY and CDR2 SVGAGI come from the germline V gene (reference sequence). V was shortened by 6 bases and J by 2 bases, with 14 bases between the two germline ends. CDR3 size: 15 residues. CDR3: CASSRWGTGNQPQHF. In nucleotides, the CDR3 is TGTGCCAGCAGCCGGTGGGGCACGGGCAATCAGCCCCAGCATTTT.

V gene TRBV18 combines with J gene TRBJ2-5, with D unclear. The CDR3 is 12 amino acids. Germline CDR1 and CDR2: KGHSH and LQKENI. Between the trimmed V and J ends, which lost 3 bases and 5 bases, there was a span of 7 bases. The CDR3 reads CASSPLSETQYF. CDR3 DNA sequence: TGTGCCAGCTCACCCCTGAGTGAGACCCAGTACTTC.

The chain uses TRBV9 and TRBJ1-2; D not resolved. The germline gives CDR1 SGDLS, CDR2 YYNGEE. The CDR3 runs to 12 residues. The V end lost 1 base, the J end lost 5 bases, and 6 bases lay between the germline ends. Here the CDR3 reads CASSVSGYGYTF. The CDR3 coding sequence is TGTGCCAGCAGCGTATCCGGGTATGGCTACACCTTC. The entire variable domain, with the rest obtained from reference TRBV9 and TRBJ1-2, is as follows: DSGVTQTPKHLITATGQRVTLRCSPRSGDLSVYWYQQSLDQGLQFLIQYYNGEERAKGNILERFSAQQFPDLHSELNLSSLELGDSALYFCASSVSGYGYTFGSGTRLTVV.

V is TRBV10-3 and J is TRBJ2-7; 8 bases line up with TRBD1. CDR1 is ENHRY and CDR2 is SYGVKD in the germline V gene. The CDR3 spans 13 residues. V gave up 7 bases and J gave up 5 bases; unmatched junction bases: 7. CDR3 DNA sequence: TGTGCCATCACCGAGGACAGGGCCAACGAGCAGTACTTC. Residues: CAITEDRANEQYF.

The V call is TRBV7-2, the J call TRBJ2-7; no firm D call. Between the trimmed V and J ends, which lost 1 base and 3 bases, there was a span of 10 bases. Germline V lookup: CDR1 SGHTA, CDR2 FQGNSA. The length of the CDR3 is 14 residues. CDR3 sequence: CASSLGNGNYEQYF. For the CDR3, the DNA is TGTGCCAGCAGCTTAGGTAACGGAAACTACGAGCAGTACTTC.

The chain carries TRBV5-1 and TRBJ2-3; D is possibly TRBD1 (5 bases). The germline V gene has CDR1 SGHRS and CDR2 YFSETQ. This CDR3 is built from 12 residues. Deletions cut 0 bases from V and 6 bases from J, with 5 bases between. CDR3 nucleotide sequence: TGCGCCAGCAGCTTGGGACAGGATACGCAGTATTTT. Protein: CASSLGQDTQYF.

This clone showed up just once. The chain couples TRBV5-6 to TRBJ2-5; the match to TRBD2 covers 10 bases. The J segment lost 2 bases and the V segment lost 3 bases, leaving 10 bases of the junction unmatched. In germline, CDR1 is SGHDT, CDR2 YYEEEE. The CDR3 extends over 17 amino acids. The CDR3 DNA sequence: TGTGCCAGCAGCTCCTGGGGTCAGGGACTAGCGCAAGAGACCCAGTACTTC. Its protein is CASSSWGQGLAQETQYF.

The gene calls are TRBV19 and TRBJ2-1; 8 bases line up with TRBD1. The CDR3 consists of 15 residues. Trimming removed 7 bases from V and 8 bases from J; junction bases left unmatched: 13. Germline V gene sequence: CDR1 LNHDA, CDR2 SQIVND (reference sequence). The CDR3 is CASIGGRGHFDEQFF. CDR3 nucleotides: TGTGCCAGTATCGGAGGCAGGGGGCACTTCGATGAGCAGTTCTTC.